Ten or more counts support the clone carrying this T cell receptor beta chain. The antigen is undetermined. Trimming took off 0 bases at V and 5 bases at J, with 11 bases between the two ends. Germline CDR1 SGDLS, CDR2 YYNGEE. This CDR3 comprises 14 residues. The sample originates from a study of spatial heterogeneity in lung cancer. Study-wide points: Mutation counts in tumors were tracked by counts of expanded intratumoral alpha and beta TCRs. As ubiquitous and regional nonsynonymous mutations varied, counts of ubiquitous and regional expanded TCRs tracked them, respectively. Alpha chains reached an estimated coverage of approximately 7.4% of tumor T cells, and beta chains about 13%.

Time point specified: sample taken at primary tumor resection. Sequencing was performed on whole RNA extracted from tumor and nontumor lung tissue, or from frozen PBMC, and the material was left unsorted. The study tagged each TCR cDNA molecule with a unique molecular identifier. TCRdb re-analysed the 5' RACE reads in MiXCR, keeping a single row per CDR3 protein. The sample lists approximately 25,000 distinct CDR3 sequences; 8.8% were seen once. The source of this sequence is a male donor with early-stage non-small cell lung cancer. The chain joins TRBV9 to TRBJ2-5; D is perhaps TRBD2 (6 bases). The specimen comprised lung tumor tissue, sampled at surgery. CDR3 DNA: TGTGCCAGCAGCGTAGGGGAAGGGAGGGAGACCCAGTACTTC. Encoded protein: CASSVGEGRETQYF.